This T cell receptor beta chain came from a study of blood T cells in healthy people across ages. Turning to the study itself: Capturing about one barcoded beta molecule per two T cells was achieved by template switching. Findings of the study overall: Per-million-T-cell TCR beta diversity fell roughly linearly with age.

Germline CDR1 SQVTM, CDR2 ANQGSEA. The CDR3 covers 13 residues. Trimming cost V 3 bases and J 6 bases, with 15 bases left between them. Aged roughly 6 to 100, donors were systemically healthy Caucasians from Russia. A second 7 to 11 cycle PCR used barcoded and J-beta primers. TCRdb reprocessed the 5' RACE reads with MiXCR, giving one entry per CDR3 protein. Of roughly 800,000 distinct CDR3 sequences listed, approximately 55% are singletons. Concerning this clonotype itself: What it recognizes is unknown.

The genes are TRBV29-1 and TRBJ2-7, with a possible D match to TRBD2 (5 bases). The TCR sequence derives from a man aged 80 or over in good health. Sequencing was carried out using blood. In DNA form, the CDR3 reads TGCAGCGTTGAGGCTAGCTTACGGGGCGAGCAGTACTTC. This translates into CSVEASLRGEQYF.